The 20 T cell receptor beta chains given below trace back to one sample, sequenced in a study of shared clonotypes between healthy human individuals. Libraries were prepared by immunoSEQ multiplex PCR; TCRdb keeps only in-frame clonotypes and omits some of them. Among some 2,100,000 clones listed, nearly 97% were seen once. Sequences were obtained from naive CD4+ T cells sorted from blood. The sample's subset: CD45RA+ positively selected. These receptors were obtained from a man between 18 and 29 years old in good health.

As regards this clone: Compared with germline, one end of the junction differs, possibly owing to a read error. The chain links TRBV2 to TRBJ2-5; 14 nucleotides match TRBD2. Germline CDR1 is SNHLY and CDR2 is FYNNEI. The CDR3 runs 19 residues. This chain's CDR3 is CASSDRGGPGLAGETRLNF. DNA of the CDR3: TGTGCCAGCAGTGACCGTGGGGGGCCGGGACTAGCGGGAGAGACTCGCTTGAACTTC.

The genes are TRBV6-5 and TRBJ1-1; 7 nucleotides match TRBD1. CDR3 length: 13 amino acids. Germline values: CDR1 MNHEY, CDR2 SVGAGI. The ends lost 7 bases at V and 4 bases at J; junction bases unmatched: 6. CDR3 region: CASNDRESTEAFF. CDR3 DNA: TGTGCCAGCAATGACAGGGAGAGCACTGAAGCTTTCTTT.

The rearrangement joins TRBV5-4 to TRBJ2-7; 11 bases map to TRBD2. V was clipped by 1 base and J by 6 bases; unmatched bases: 6. The length of the CDR3 is 15 residues. Germline V lookup: CDR1 SGHNT, CDR2 YYREEE (reference sequence). CDR3 sequence: CASSLSTSGISEQYF. CDR3 coding DNA: TGTGCCAGCAGCTTGTCGACTAGCGGGATAAGCGAGCAGTACTTC.

This chain uses TRBV30 with TRBJ2-3; 9 positions match TRBD1. The length of the CDR3 is 15 residues. The V and J ends lost 4 bases and 4 bases, in that order; junction bases with no gene match: 9. Germline loops: CDR1 GTSNPN, CDR2 SVGIG (reference sequence). Here the CDR3 reads CAWNGQGLGADTQYF. Here the CDR3 DNA reads TGTGCCTGGAACGGACAGGGGTTAGGCGCAGATACGCAGTATTTT. The complete variable domain, with remaining parts taken from reference TRBV30 and TRBJ2-3, reads SQTIHQWPATLVQPVGSPLSLECTVEGTSNPNLYWYRQAAGRGLQLLFYSVGIGQISSEVPQNLSASRPQDRQFILSSKKLLLSDSGFYLCAWNGQGLGADTQYFGPGTRLTVL.

The chain uses TRBV6-5 and TRBJ1-1, with a possible D match to TRBD1 (6 bases). Germline CDR1 reads MNHEY; CDR2 reads SVGAGI. This CDR3 has 14 amino acids. The ends were cut back, 6 bases at V and 3 bases at J, with 14 bases in the middle. CDR3 protein: CASSRQGQDTEAFF. The CDR3 DNA sequence: TGTGCCAGCAGCCGCCAGGGGCAAGACACTGAAGCTTTCTTT.

This clone was observed a single time. The J gene is TRBJ2-1, the V gene TRBV5-6; 7 bases align to TRBD2. Losses at the gene ends were 1 base for V and 8 bases for J; bases not matched to a gene: 12. The CDR3 has 16 residues. Per the germline V gene, CDR1 is SGHDT and CDR2 is YYEEEE. The CDR3 protein is CASSLWYGGRVDEQFF. The CDR3 DNA is TGTGCCAGCAGCTTGTGGTATGGCGGGAGAGTGGATGAGCAGTTCTTC.

This chain uses TRBV21-1 with TRBJ2-7; the D segment call TRBD2 is taken from the table without a DNA check. TRBV21-1 is flagged as a pseudogene. The length of the CDR3 is 13 residues. The CDR3: CASSNTARAFPLF. CDR3 DNA: TGTGCCAGCAGCAATACCGCACGTGCGTTCCCCCTCTTC.

The chain recombines TRBV2 with TRBJ2-7; possibly TRBD1 for D (6 bases). The CDR3 runs to 14 residues. Germline CDR1 is SNHLY and CDR2 is FYNNEI. V was pared by 6 bases and J by 3 bases, with 15 bases between. The CDR3 loop is CASRIRGQFYEQYF. The CDR3 region has the DNA TGTGCCAGCAGAATTAGAGGACAGTTCTACGAGCAGTACTTC.

This sequence joins TRBV7-2 and TRBJ1-5, with 9 bases lining up with TRBD1. V was clipped by 3 bases and J by 7 bases; unmatched bases: 7. The V gene's germline CDR1 is SGHTA and CDR2 FQGNSA. This CDR3 comprises 15 residues. CDR3 DNA: TGTGCCAGCAGCTTGGGACAGGGAGATTCACAGCCCCAGCATTTT. As protein: CASSLGQGDSQPQHF.

The CDR3 here is CASSVGGGAGELFF. As DNA, the CDR3 is TGTGCCAGTTCTGTGGGGGGTGGAGCCGGGGAGCTGTTTTTT. The chain employs TRBV6-6 and TRBJ2-2; D possibly corresponds to TRBD2 (6 bases). Trimming shortened V by 9 bases and J by 6 bases, and 17 bases separated the two germline ends. Per the germline V gene, CDR1 is MNHNY and CDR2 is SVGAGI (reference sequence). This CDR3 is 14 amino acids long.

DNA of the CDR3: TGTGCCAGCAGCCGGGCCCTAGAAGGTTCACCCCTCCACTTT. It is translated as CASSRALEGSPLHF. The rearrangement uses TRBV7-9 and TRBJ1-6; no clear D gene. From germline, CDR1 is SEHNR and CDR2 FQNEAQ (reference sequence). The germline V and J ends were trimmed by 5 bases and 9 bases, with 14 bases remaining between them. The CDR3 extends over 14 amino acids. The full variable domain, in which reference TRBV7-9 and TRBJ1-6 provide the parts outside the CDR3, is DTGVSQNPRHKITKRGQNVTFRCDPISEHNRLYWYRQTLGQGPEFLTYFQNEAQLEKSRLLSDRFSAERPKGSFSTLEIQRTEQGDSAMYLCASSRALEGSPLHFGNGTRLTVT.

This chain joins TRBV2 and TRBJ1-6, with D unclear. The germline V gene has CDR1 SNHLY and CDR2 FYNNEI. This CDR3 contains 14 residues. Trimming shortened V by 7 bases and J by 5 bases, and 12 bases separated the two germline ends. The CDR3 region is CASKAARDNSPLHF. The DNA of the CDR3 is TGTGCCAGCAAGGCAGCCCGGGATAATTCACCCCTCCACTTT. Drawing the rest from reference TRBV2 and TRBJ1-6, the complete variable domain is EPEVTQTPSHQVTQMGQEVILRCVPISNHLYFYWYRQILGQKVEFLVSFYNNEISEKSEIFDDQFSVERPDGSNFTLKIRSTKLEDSAMYFCASKAARDNSPLHFGNGTRLTVT.

The rearrangement uses TRBV27 and TRBJ1-2; D ambiguous. V lost 6 bases and J 1 base, leaving 9 bases between the germline ends. Germline V gene data show CDR1 as MNHEY and CDR2 as SMNVEV (reference sequence). The CDR3 length is 13 residues. CDR3 sequence reads: CASSGMGNYGYTF. CDR3 nucleotides: TGTGCCAGCAGCGGTATGGGTAACTATGGCTACACCTTC.

This clone came up once. V and J are TRBV21-1 and TRBJ2-7. TRBV21-1 is listed as a pseudogene. The CDR3 is 18 amino acids. This CDR3 reads CASSKEDGPEGNIHEQYF. CDR3 DNA sequence: TGTGCCAGCAGCAAAGAGGATGGGCCCGAAGGGAACATCCACGAGCAGTACTTC.

V and J are TRBV28 and TRBJ1-2; D possibly corresponds to TRBD1 (5 bases). Germline CDR1 reads MDHEN; CDR2 reads SYDVKM. Trimming shortened V by 3 bases and J by 8 bases, and 13 bases separated the two germline ends. This CDR3 has 13 residues. This CDR3 is CASSLRAGQGYTF. CDR3 DNA: TGTGCCAGCAGTTTGAGGGCAGGGCAAGGCTACACCTTC.

On this clone: The identical CDR3 is also encoded by other nucleotide sequences in the sample. The J gene is TRBJ2-1, the V gene TRBV18, with 9 bases identical to TRBD1. This CDR3 has 15 residues. Germline CDR1 KGHSH, CDR2 LQKENI. V shed 3 bases, J shed 3 bases, and the junction held 3 bases outside the gene matches. The CDR3 here is CASSPDRGSYNEQFF. The CDR3 coding sequence is TGTGCCAGCTCACCGGACAGGGGTAGCTACAATGAGCAGTTCTTC.

This chain connects TRBV30 to TRBJ1-2, with a tentative D call TRBD1 (6 bases). The CDR3 runs 13 residues. Germline CDR1 is GTSNPN and CDR2 is SVGIG (reference sequence). V was clipped by 3 bases and J by 2 bases, with 10 bases between them. The CDR3 DNA reads as TGTGCCTGGAGCGGGGGCACAAACTATGGCTACACCTTC. Amino acid sequence: CAWSGGTNYGYTF.

The chain recombines TRBV28 with TRBJ1-2; D uncertain. Germline V gene data show CDR1 as MDHEN and CDR2 as SYDVKM. V was clipped by 5 bases and J by 8 bases, with 12 bases between them. CDR3 length: 12 residues. The CDR3 nucleotides are TGTGCCAGCAGTCCCGTTGAGAGGGGCTACACCTTC. It specifies CASSPVERGYTF.

This chain joins TRBV11-2 and TRBJ1-1; D is undetermined. This CDR3 comprises 13 residues. V gave up 3 bases and J gave up 1 base, with 6 bases separating them. Germline V CDR1 and CDR2: SGHAT, FQNNGV. CDR3 region: CASSFQENTEAFF. Here the CDR3 DNA reads TGTGCCAGCAGCTTTCAGGAGAACACTGAAGCTTTCTTT.

The V gene is TRBV6-1, the J gene TRBJ1-2, with D uncertain. The V end lost 2 bases, the J end lost 4 bases, and 14 bases lay between the germline ends. CDR3 length equals 15 residues. Germline CDR1 MNHNS, CDR2 SASEGT. The CDR3 coding sequence is TGTGCCAGCAGTGAATCCGGAGTAGGAATCTATGGCTACACCTTC. Its translation: CASSESGVGIYGYTF.